This TCR beta chain is from a study of shared clonotypes between healthy human individuals. Assay used: immunoSEQ multiplex PCR; TCRdb lists only in-frame clones, some missing. The data contain about 2.5 million clones, just under 95% of them seen just once; the ten biggest clones take up around 0.35%. Trimming cost V 5 bases and J 6 bases, with 19 bases left between them. Germline V lookup: CDR1 SGHVS, CDR2 FQNEAQ. The CDR3 covers 15 residues. The sequenced sample was naive CD4+ T cells from PBMCs. Subset given: CD45RA+ positively selected. J is TRBJ1-1 and V is TRBV7-8, with D possibly TRBD1 on 5 matching bases. The sequence was collected from a man aged 18 to 30 in good health. Some clones in this sample may be carry-over from other donors' samples. CDR3: CASSARDSGGAEAFF. The DNA of the CDR3 is TGTGCCAGCAGCGCCCGGGACTCCGGCGGGGCTGAAGCTTTCTTT. Combining the CDR3 with reference TRBV7-8 and TRBJ1-1 gives the whole variable domain GAGVSQSPRYKVAKRGQDVALRCDPISGHVSLFWYQQALGQGPEFLTYFQNEAQLDKSGLPSDRFFAERPEGSVSTLKIQRTQQEDSAVYLCASSARDSGGAEAFFGQGTRLTVV.